The subject of this entry is one TCR beta chain. The antigen is undetermined. The sample belongs to a study of T cell clones after liver transplantation. About the research overall: TCRbeta sequencing after a pre-transplant mixed lymphocyte reaction identified graft-donor-reactive clones, later tracked in post-transplant blood. Patients counted as tolerant after at least one year off all immunosuppression, enzymes not exceeding twice normal.

Study outcomes and limitations: Post-transplant time points were not standardized, so conclusions are preliminary. Rather than being deleted, graft donor-reactive T cells may have moved into the graft.

Some clones are missing from TCRdb's copy, which holds only in-frame ones; the method was immunoSEQ multiplex PCR. The sample lists tens of thousands of clones; 80% were seen once. Sequenced material: CD4+ T cells from blood, taken 12 months after liver transplant. This receptor was identified in a human patient who received a liver transplant. Some T cells may have originated in the graft donor.

For the CDR3, the DNA is TGTGCCAGCAGTTTATCCCCCCCCGGCAGATACTATGGCTACACCTTC. It is translated as CASSLSPPGRYYGYTF. This chain links TRBV27 with TRBJ1-2; no reliable D call. The CDR3 totals 16 residues. CDR1 is MNHEY and CDR2 is SMNVEV in the germline V gene (reference sequence). Trimming cost V 0 bases and J 3 bases, with 14 bases left between them.